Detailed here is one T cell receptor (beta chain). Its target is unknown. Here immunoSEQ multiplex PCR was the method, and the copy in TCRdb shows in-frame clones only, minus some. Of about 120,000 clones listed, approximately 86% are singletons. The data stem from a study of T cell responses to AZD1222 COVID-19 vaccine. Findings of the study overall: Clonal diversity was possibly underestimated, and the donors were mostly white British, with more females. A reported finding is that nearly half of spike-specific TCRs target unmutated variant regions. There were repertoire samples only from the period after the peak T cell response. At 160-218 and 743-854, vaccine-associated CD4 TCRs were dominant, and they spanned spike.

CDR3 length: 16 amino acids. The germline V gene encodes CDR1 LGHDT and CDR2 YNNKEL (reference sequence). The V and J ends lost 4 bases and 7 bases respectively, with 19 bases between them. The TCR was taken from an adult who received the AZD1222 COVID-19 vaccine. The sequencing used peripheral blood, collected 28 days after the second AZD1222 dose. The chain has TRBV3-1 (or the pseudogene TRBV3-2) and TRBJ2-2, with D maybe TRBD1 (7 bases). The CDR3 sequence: CASSPAGQSIGGELFF. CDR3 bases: TGTGCCAGCAGCCCGGCGGGACAGTCGATCGGCGGGGAGCTGTTTTTT.